The 20 T cell receptor beta chains presented below share a single source sample, sequenced in a study of cytomegalovirus exposure and HLA in healthy donors. PCR was performed using 60 Vbeta and 13 Jbeta primers. This table comes from immunoSEQ multiplex PCR, and its TCRdb copy is limited to in-frame clones, with some not included. In the table there are 200,000 to 250,000 clones, roughly 89% of which are singletons. The specimen sequenced was PBMCs. The origin of the receptors is a woman aged 18-35 years in good health and CMV-seronegative.

V usage is TRBV11-1 and J usage is TRBJ2-1; unclear D gene. The germline V gene has CDR1 SGHAT and CDR2 FQDESV (reference sequence). The CDR3 spans 13 residues. Trimming took off 1 base at V and 8 bases at J, with 9 bases between the two ends. CDR3 bases: TGTGCCAGCAGCTTAGTCCTTATCGATGAGCAGTTCTTC. Translated: CASSLVLIDEQFF. The complete variable domain, with remaining parts taken from reference TRBV11-1 and TRBJ2-1, reads EAEVAQSPRYKITEKSQAVAFWCDPISGHATLYWYRQILGQGPELLVQFQDESVVDDSQLPKDRFSAERLKGVDSTLKIQPAELGDSAMYLCASSLVLIDEQFFGPGTRLTVL.

V gene TRBV29-1 combines with J gene TRBJ2-1; D unresolved. This CDR3 region has 11 residues. V gave up 8 bases and J gave up 12 bases, with 17 bases separating them. CDR1 is SQVTM, CDR2 ANQGSEA, per germline. CDR3 coding DNA: TGCAGCAAGAAAGTAGTCCCCGCGCAGTTCTTC. It codes for CSKKVVPAQFF.

The chain carries TRBV5-1 and TRBJ2-5, with D possibly TRBD2 on 6 matching bases. Matching the DNA end better, TRBJ2-7 makes the J call doubtful. The germline V gene has CDR1 SGHRS and CDR2 YFSETQ. There are 12 residues in the CDR3. In DNA form, the CDR3 reads TGCGCCAGCAGCCAGACTAGGAACGAGCAGTACTTC. This translates into CASSQTRNEQYF.

The CDR3 sequence: CASSPGLAGRSGANVLTF. CDR3 nucleotides: TGCGCCAGCAGCCCTGGACTAGCGGGCCGCTCTGGGGCCAACGTCCTGACTTTC. V and J are TRBV5-1 and TRBJ2-6; 11 bases are a match to TRBD2. The CDR3 runs 18 residues. The V gene end was trimmed by 4 bases and the J gene end by 0 bases; junction bases not matched to a gene: 6. CDR1 is SGHRS, CDR2 YFSETQ, per germline.

The genes are TRBV10-3 and TRBJ2-1, with TRBD2 identical over 11 bases. Germline CDR1 ENHRY, CDR2 SYGVKD. V lost 0 bases and J lost 6; bases outside the gene matches: 4. The CDR3 extends over 16 amino acids. The CDR3 DNA follows: TGTGCCATCAGTGAGTCCGGCCTAGCGGGAGGCAATGAGCAGTTCTTC. Translation: CAISESGLAGGNEQFF.

The rearrangement joins TRBV14 to TRBJ1-2; possible D gene TRBD1, 6 bases. V was trimmed by 4 bases and J by 6 bases, leaving 15 bases between them. CDR1 SGHDN and CDR2 FVKESK come from the germline V gene. CDR3 length: 14 residues. CDR3 protein: CASSLWTVGDGYTF. For the CDR3, the DNA is TGTGCCAGCAGCCTGTGGACAGTTGGCGATGGCTACACCTTC.

The V and J genes are TRBV27 and TRBJ2-7; D is possibly TRBD1 (5 bases). V was shortened by 1 base and J by 6 bases, with 10 bases between the two germline ends. Germline CDR1 reads MNHEY; CDR2 reads SMNVEV (reference sequence). The CDR3 is made up of 13 amino acids. CDR3: CASSLFRVGEQYF. CDR3 DNA sequence: TGTGCCAGCAGTTTATTCAGGGTGGGCGAGCAGTACTTC.

The sample holds a few counts of this clone. The V gene is TRBV4-2, the J gene TRBJ2-2; D gene ambiguous. V lost 1 base to trimming and J lost 2 bases, with 5 bases between them. CDR3 length: 14 residues. Per the germline V gene, CDR1 is LGHNA and CDR2 is YNFKEQ. CDR3 loop: CASSQASNTGELFF. The CDR3 DNA follows: TGTGCCAGCAGCCAAGCCAGTAACACCGGGGAGCTGTTTTTT.

The V call is TRBV6-5, the J call TRBJ1-1; TRBD1 is a possible D gene (5 bases). Germline V gene data show CDR1 as MNHEY and CDR2 as SVGAGI. V was cut by 1 base and J by 8 bases, with 14 bases left in between. The CDR3 totals 14 residues. The CDR3 is CASSYFPRQLEAFF. CDR3 nucleotide sequence: TGTGCCAGCAGTTACTTTCCCAGACAGTTAGAAGCTTTCTTT.

The table lists this clone with a count of one. A junction boundary mismatches the germline segment, possibly from a read error. This chain links TRBV2 with TRBJ2-7; possible D gene TRBD2, 6 bases. The germline V gene has CDR1 SNHLY and CDR2 FYNNEI. This CDR3 comprises 12 residues. The CDR3 here is CASSEARGGTRF. CDR3 nucleotide sequence: TGTGCCAGCAGTGAAGCGCGGGGCGGGACCCGCTTC.

This chain joins TRBV11-2 and TRBJ2-7, with 12 bases that match TRBD2. Germline loops: CDR1 SGHAT, CDR2 FQNNGV. Trimming at V came to 4 bases and at J to 6 bases, leaving 4 bases not matched to a gene. This CDR3 has 14 amino acids. CDR3 bases: TGTGCCAGCAGCTCGCTAGCGGGAGGGCTCGAGCAGTACTTC. Its protein is CASSSLAGGLEQYF.

This chain joins TRBV11-2 and TRBJ2-5; 10 bases agree with TRBD2. Germline V gene lookup returns CDR1 SGHAT and CDR2 FQNNGV. This CDR3 is built from 14 residues. J was trimmed by 11 bases and V by 4 bases; bases with no gene match: 10. DNA of the CDR3: TGTGCCAGCAGCTCTGTAGCGGGAGGCCGAGAGCAGTACTTC. Translated: CASSSVAGGREQYF.

The CDR3 region is CASSLAGSGGWVGYTF. The CDR3 bases are TGTGCCAGCAGCTTGGCCGGGAGTGGAGGCTGGGTTGGCTACACCTTC. The rearrangement joins TRBV5-8 to TRBJ1-2, with D unclear. CDR1 SGHTS and CDR2 YDEGEE come from the germline V gene. Trimming removed 0 bases from V and 7 bases from J, with 19 bases in between. The CDR3 has 16 residues.

The rearrangement joins TRBV4-2 to TRBJ1-4, with D possibly being TRBD1 (6 bases). The CDR3 length is 16 residues. Between the trimmed V and J ends, which lost 2 bases and 7 bases, there was a span of 17 bases. The germline CDR1 and CDR2 sequences are LGHNA and YNFKEQ. CDR3 sequence (DNA): TGTGCCAGCAGCCAAAATTCACAGGGACGTGGTGAAAAACTGTTTTTT. This codes for CASSQNSQGRGEKLFF.

The rearrangement joins TRBV6-4 to TRBJ1-2, with D hard to call. V gave up 6 bases and J gave up 7 bases, with 15 bases separating them. The CDR3 spans 13 residues. The germline gives CDR1 MRHNA, CDR2 SNTAGT. CDR3 DNA sequence: TGTGCCAGCAGGAGGACGGAGGCGGGTGGCTACACCTTC. Amino acid sequence: CASRRTEAGGYTF.

This chain joins TRBV11-3 and TRBJ1-6; 8 nucleotides align to TRBD1. V dropped 5 bases and J dropped 4; count of bases not matched to a gene: 10. Looked up from germline, CDR1 is SGHNT and CDR2 is YENEEA. The CDR3 has 17 residues. The CDR3 sequence: CASSRPPGQVYNSPLHF. Here the CDR3 DNA reads TGTGCCAGCAGCCGACCCCCGGGACAGGTATATAATTCACCCCTCCACTTT.

Points on this clone: The sample has other DNA sequences that encode this CDR3 too. J is TRBJ1-4 and V is TRBV4-3; perhaps TRBD1 as D (6 bases). Germline lookup yields CDR1 LGHNA and CDR2 YSLEER. The V gene lost 0 bases and the J gene lost 7 bases, with 15 bases spanning the gap. This CDR3 is built from 16 residues. The CDR3 DNA sequence: TGCGCCAGCAGCCAAGAGAGCCACAGGGTTGGTGAAAAACTGTTTTTT. It specifies CASSQESHRVGEKLFF.

In DNA, the CDR3 is TGTGCCAGCAGCCAGGCCATAATCTGGGGTGGGGCTTACAATGAGCAGTTCTTC. Protein product: CASSQAIIWGGAYNEQFF. This chain links TRBV14 with TRBJ2-1; tentative D call: TRBD1 (5 bases). V was cut by 3 bases and J by 4 bases, with 22 bases left in between. There are 18 residues in the CDR3. CDR1 SGHDN and CDR2 FVKESK come from the germline V gene.

This chain connects TRBV11-3 to TRBJ2-5, with TRBD2 as a possible D gene (5 bases). Trimming removed 3 bases at V and 4 bases at J, with 18 bases between. Germline assignment: CDR1 SGHNT and CDR2 YENEEA. The CDR3 loop spans 16 amino acids. CDR3 DNA sequence: TGTGCCAGCAGCTTTATCGGACTGGGCGTAGGAGAGACCCAGTACTTC. It is translated as CASSFIGLGVGETQYF. Looking up the rest from reference TRBV11-3 and TRBJ2-5 gives the full variable domain: EAGVVQSPRYKIIEKKQPVAFWCNPISGHNTLYWYLQNLGQGPELLIRYENEEAVDDSQLPKDRFSAERLKGVDSTLKIQPAELGDSAVYLCASSFIGLGVGETQYFGPGTRLLVL.

This chain uses TRBV7-2 with TRBJ2-2, with 7 bases identical to TRBD2. V dropped 7 bases and J dropped 7; count of bases not matched to a gene: 12. Looked up from germline, CDR1 is SGHTA and CDR2 is FQGNSA. The length of the CDR3 is 15 residues. The CDR3 spells CASNLGGDGVGELFF. In DNA, the CDR3 is TGTGCCAGCAATCTGGGGGGGGATGGGGTCGGGGAGCTGTTTTTT.